These 24 T cell receptor beta chains were sequenced from one sample in a study of patients and donors after allogeneic stem cell transplantation. TCRdb itself ran the RT-PCR reads through MiXCR, one entry per CDR3 protein. The top ten clones hold less than 85% of a sample with tens of thousands of distinct CDR3 sequences, 37% of them seen once. The source material was blood, either unsorted or a sorted T cell fraction (not recorded which). The receptors were sampled from a human donor who was either an allogeneic HSCT recipient or a stem cell or donor lymphocyte infusion donor (not recorded which). It is not recorded whose cells these are; they may come from a transplant donor.

The chain joins TRBV18 to TRBJ1-4; D gene uncertain. The V gene lost 3 bases and the J gene lost 7 bases, with 15 bases spanning the gap. CDR3 length: 15 residues. Germline CDR1 reads KGHSH; CDR2 reads LQKENI. CDR3 protein: CASSPLVDLPEKLFF. For the CDR3, the DNA is TGTGCCAGCTCACCCCTGGTGGACCTTCCTGAAAAACTGTTTTTT.

Note on this clonotype: At one of its ends the junction is not consistent with the germline gene, which may arise from a read error. The V call is TRBV7-9, the J call TRBJ1-1; tentative D call: TRBD1 (6 bases). CDR1 is SEHNR and CDR2 is FQNEAQ in the germline V gene (reference sequence). The CDR3 loop spans 11 amino acids. This CDR3 is CASSFLWDTIF. CDR3 DNA: TGTGCCAGCAGCTTCCTCTGGGACACCATTTTT.

The chain combines TRBV7-3 with TRBJ2-5; weak D call: TRBD1 (5 bases). CDR3 length equals 13 residues. With 5 bases removed from V and 5 bases from J, the gap between germline ends came to 12 bases. Germline V gene data show CDR1 as SGHTA and CDR2 as FQGTGA. CDR3 region: CASSPIPGETQYF. CDR3 in DNA: TGTGCCAGCAGCCCTATACCAGGGGAGACCCAGTACTTC.

This chain joins TRBV3-1 and TRBJ2-3; 7 nucleotides agree with TRBD2. Germline trimming cut 2 bases from V and 1 base from J; bases unmatched to any gene: 9. Germline V gene sequence: CDR1 LGHDT, CDR2 YNNKEL (reference sequence). The CDR3 extends over 17 amino acids. The CDR3 DNA follows: TGTGCCAGCAGCCAAATCCATGGACTAGTGGGCACAGATACGCAGTATTTT. Translating it yields CASSQIHGLVGTDTQYF.

The chain uses TRBV20-1 and TRBJ2-7; TRBD2 matches at 9 bases. The V gene end was trimmed by 3 bases and the J gene end by 2 bases; junction bases not matched to a gene: 8. CDR1 and CDR2 from the germline V gene are DFQATT and SNEGSKA (reference sequence). The CDR3 sequence is 15 residues long. The CDR3 region has the DNA TGCAGTGCTAGTGTGGGGACTAGCTCAACCTACGAGCAGTACTTC. It is translated as CSASVGTSSTYEQYF.

Note on this clonotype: The conserved phenylalanine or tryptophan normally closing the CDR3 is absent here, so this likely arose from a read error. The J gene is TRBJ1-1, the V gene TRBV20-1; D gene uncertain. The CDR3 spans 11 residues. The germline gives CDR1 DFQATT, CDR2 SNEGSKA (reference sequence). The CDR3: CSPTMNTEAFC. DNA of the CDR3: TGCAGCCCCACAATGAACACTGAAGCTTTCTGT.

This clonotype was detected many times. The chain combines TRBV12-3 or TRBV12-4 with TRBJ1-1; D perhaps matches TRBD1 (6 bases). The V gene lost 6 bases and the J gene lost 3 bases, with 20 bases spanning the gap. CDR3 length: 16 residues. The CDR3 here is CASSPGGAIGDTEAFF. CDR3 sequence (DNA): TGTGCCAGCAGCCCTGGGGGGGCGATCGGCGACACTGAAGCTTTCTTT.

The rearrangement joins TRBV29-1 to TRBJ1-2; the D is unclear. CDR1 SQVTM and CDR2 ANQGSEA come from the germline V gene. This CDR3 has 12 amino acids. Trimming removed 8 bases from V and 2 bases from J, with 12 bases in between. CDR3 nucleotide sequence: TGCAGCCCTGCCGAGCTGAACTATGGCTACACCTTC. It yields the protein CSPAELNYGYTF.

V usage is TRBV20-1 and J usage is TRBJ2-2; D gene unclear. Germline V gives CDR1 DFQATT, CDR2 SNEGSKA (reference sequence). V was shortened by 1 base and J by 3 bases, with 12 bases between the two germline ends. The CDR3 is made up of 15 amino acids. The CDR3 here is CSARAYGTYTGELFF. The CDR3 nucleotides read TGCAGTGCTAGAGCTTATGGAACATACACCGGGGAGCTGTTTTTT.

V gene TRBV5-6 combines with J gene TRBJ2-6; TRBD1 or TRBD2 may be the D gene (5 bases each). The CDR3 totals 15 residues. Germline V gene lookup returns CDR1 SGHDT and CDR2 YYEEEE. V was cut by 3 bases and J by 0 bases, with 7 bases left in between. CDR3 nucleotide sequence: TGTGCCAGCAGCTCAGGGAGCTCTGGGGCCAACGTCCTGACTTTC. Residues: CASSSGSSGANVLTF.

This clonotype occurred a few times. This chain joins TRBV10-3 and TRBJ2-5, with 7 bases matching TRBD2. The J segment lost 5 bases and the V segment lost 6 bases, leaving 9 bases of the junction unmatched. The CDR3 covers 14 residues. Germline assignment: CDR1 ENHRY and CDR2 SYGVKD. The CDR3 loop is CAISPGRGLETQYF. CDR3 sequence (DNA): TGTGCCATCAGCCCAGGGAGGGGTCTGGAGACCCAGTACTTC.

This clonotype was counted only a few times. CDR3: CASSLGGRTDTQYF. CDR3 nucleotides: TGTGCCAGCAGCTTAGGCGGTCGCACAGATACGCAGTATTTT. The chain carries TRBV7-2 and TRBJ2-3; D gene uncertain. Trimming removed 1 base from V and 1 base from J, with 6 bases in between. Germline V gene sequence: CDR1 SGHTA, CDR2 FQGNSA. The CDR3 has 14 residues.

The rearrangement links TRBV5-1 to TRBJ2-1, with D unclear. Germline CDR1 SGHRS, CDR2 YFSETQ. The CDR3 length is 16 residues. V lost 1 base and J 0 bases, leaving 11 bases between the germline ends. CDR3 in amino acids: CASSLRPFVSYNEQFF. In nucleotides, the CDR3 is TGCGCCAGCAGCTTGCGTCCATTCGTCTCCTACAATGAGCAGTTCTTC.

In its sample, this clonotype was seen a few times. The chain joins TRBV20-1 to TRBJ1-1; D not certain. V gave up 0 bases and J gave up 4 bases, with 12 bases separating them. Germline V gene lookup returns CDR1 DFQATT and CDR2 SNEGSKA (reference sequence). The CDR3 is 14 residues long. In DNA, the CDR3 is TGCAGTGCTAGAGACCCGTTGGGGAGCACTGAAGCTTTCTTT. Encoded protein: CSARDPLGSTEAFF.

The chain is built from TRBV3-1 and TRBJ1-4; no reliable D call. Trimming took off 3 bases at V and 7 bases at J, with 3 bases between the two ends. The CDR3 length is 11 residues. The germline CDR1 and CDR2 sequences are LGHDT and YNNKEL (reference sequence). Here the CDR3 DNA reads TGTGCCAGCAGCCAGCTTGAAAAACTGTTTTTT. This gives the protein CASSQLEKLFF.

This clonotype was recorded a few times. The chain joins TRBV5-1 to TRBJ1-1, with no clear D. CDR3 length: 14 amino acids. V was shortened by 0 bases and J by 1 base, with 7 bases between the two germline ends. Germline V CDR1 and CDR2: SGHRS, YFSETQ. DNA of the CDR3: TGCGCCAGCAGCTTGGGACGGTCGAACACTGAAGCTTTCTTT. Amino acid sequence: CASSLGRSNTEAFF.

The chain carries TRBV6-1 and TRBJ2-7; 9 positions match TRBD2. The junction had 16 bases not matched to a gene; V was cut back by 6 bases and J by 4 bases. CDR1 is MNHNS and CDR2 is SASEGT in the germline V gene. This CDR3 contains 17 residues. The CDR3 reads CASSGAGGRPGVYEQYF. The CDR3 region has the DNA TGTGCCAGCAGCGGAGCGGGGGGACGGCCTGGGGTATACGAGCAGTACTTC.

V usage is TRBV20-1 and J usage is TRBJ1-5, with D hard to call. Trimming removed 3 bases at V and 6 bases at J, with 9 bases between. Germline V gene lookup returns CDR1 DFQATT and CDR2 SNEGSKA (reference sequence). This CDR3 is built from 12 residues. CDR3 in amino acids: CSASYIGQPQHF. In nucleotides, the CDR3 is TGCAGTGCTAGTTATATCGGTCAGCCCCAGCATTTT.

V gene TRBV10-3 combines with J gene TRBJ1-2; no definite D call. CDR3 size: 10 residues. The V gene's germline CDR1 is ENHRY and CDR2 SYGVKD. The V end lost 6 bases, the J end lost 8 bases, and 7 bases lay between the germline ends. The CDR3 region is CAIRGEGYTF. The CDR3, as DNA: TGTGCCATCAGGGGCGAAGGCTACACCTTC.

The rearrangement uses TRBV20-1 and TRBJ2-3; D may be TRBD1 or TRBD2 (5 bases each). Per the germline V gene, CDR1 is DFQATT and CDR2 is SNEGSKA (reference sequence). The CDR3 runs to 14 residues. V lost 2 bases to trimming and J lost 2 bases, with 11 bases between them. CDR3 nucleotide sequence: TGCAGTGCTAGACTGGGACGGGCCACAGATACGCAGTATTTT. Its protein is CSARLGRATDTQYF.

This chain uses TRBV3-1 with TRBJ1-5, with 11 bases fitting TRBD1. Per germline, CDR1 LGHDT and CDR2 YNNKEL (reference sequence). CDR3 length: 18 residues. V was clipped by 4 bases and J by 3 bases; unmatched bases: 11. The chain's CDR3 is CASSPGQGVLYYNQPQHF. Here the CDR3 DNA reads TGTGCCAGCAGCCCGGGACAGGGGGTGTTATACTACAATCAGCCCCAGCATTTT.

This clonotype has just a few counts. V gene TRBV24-1 combines with J gene TRBJ1-1; the D gene is possibly TRBD1 (5 bases). CDR1 is KGHDR and CDR2 is SFDVKD in the germline V gene. The CDR3 sequence is 13 residues long. V lost 7 bases and J 1 base, leaving 9 bases between the germline ends. CDR3 in amino acids: CATRWGENTEAFF. The CDR3 DNA reads as TGTGCCACCAGATGGGGGGAGAACACTGAAGCTTTCTTT.

This clonotype was recorded a few times. V is TRBV27 and J is TRBJ1-1; no firm D call. Germline CDR1 reads MNHEY; CDR2 reads SMNVEV (reference sequence). This CDR3 region has 16 residues. Trimming pared 6 bases from V and 3 bases from J, leaving 20 bases between. The CDR3 here is CASSQPPVRPDTEAFF. In DNA form, the CDR3 reads TGTGCCAGCAGCCAGCCCCCGGTAAGGCCGGACACTGAAGCTTTCTTT.

This clonotype occurred a few times. This chain links TRBV20-1 with TRBJ1-5; D unresolved. Trimming removed 3 bases at V and 2 bases at J, with 5 bases between. The germline CDR1 and CDR2 sequences are DFQATT and SNEGSKA (reference sequence). CDR3 length equals 12 residues. The CDR3 loop reads CSASQGNQPQHF. CDR3 in DNA: TGCAGTGCTAGTCAAGGCAATCAGCCCCAGCATTTT.